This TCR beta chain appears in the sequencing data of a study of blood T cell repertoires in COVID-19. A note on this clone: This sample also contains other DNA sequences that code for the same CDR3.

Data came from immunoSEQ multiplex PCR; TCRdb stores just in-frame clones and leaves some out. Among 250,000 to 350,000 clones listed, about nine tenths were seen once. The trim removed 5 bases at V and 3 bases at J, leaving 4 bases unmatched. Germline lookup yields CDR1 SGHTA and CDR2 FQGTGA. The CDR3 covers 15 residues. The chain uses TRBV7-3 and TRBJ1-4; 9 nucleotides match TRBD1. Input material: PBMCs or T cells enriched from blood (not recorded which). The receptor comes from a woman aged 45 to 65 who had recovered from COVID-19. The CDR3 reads CASSATGGSNEKLFF. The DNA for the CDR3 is TGTGCCAGCAGCGCCACAGGGGGCTCTAATGAAAAACTGTTTTTT.